These 12 T cell receptor beta chains were sequenced from one sample in a study of blood T cell repertoires in COVID-19. TCRdb's table, derived via immunoSEQ multiplex PCR, lists solely in-frame clones and lacks some. This sample carries 300,000 to 400,000 clones, about 87% of them seen once, and the ten largest clones take approximately 8.1%. The sample was peripheral blood. The receptor source for this set is a woman between 50 and 59 years old who had recovered from COVID-19.

The chain couples TRBV27 to TRBJ2-2; TRBD2 aligns across 12 bases. The CDR3 is 16 residues long. V dropped 7 bases and J dropped 3; count of bases not matched to a gene: 6. CDR1 is MNHEY and CDR2 is SMNVEV in the germline V gene (reference sequence). CDR3 DNA sequence: TGTGCCAGCACTCTAGCGGGGGGGCTCGACACCGGGGAGCTGTTTTTT. It encodes CASTLAGGLDTGELFF.

V gene TRBV11-2 combines with J gene TRBJ2-7, with D perhaps matching TRBD1 (6 bases). The ends were cut back, 2 bases at V and 10 bases at J, with 21 bases in the middle. Germline lookup yields CDR1 SGHAT and CDR2 FQNNGV. This CDR3 is built from 15 residues. The CDR3: CASSLSRNTGSPQYF. The CDR3 region has the DNA TGTGCCAGCAGCTTATCACGAAATACAGGGAGTCCTCAGTACTTC.

This chain uses TRBV6-6 with TRBJ1-2; possible D gene TRBD1, 5 bases. This CDR3 has 14 amino acids. V was pared by 2 bases and J by 8 bases, with 15 bases between. Germline lookup yields CDR1 MNHNY and CDR2 SVGAGI (reference sequence). The CDR3: CASSYERQTGGYTF. The CDR3 DNA is TGTGCCAGCAGTTACGAAAGACAGACCGGGGGCTACACCTTC.

The chain is built from TRBV11-2 and TRBJ2-5; 12 positions agree with TRBD1. V was pared by 5 bases and J by 5 bases, with 6 bases of the junction left unmatched. The germline V gene encodes CDR1 SGHAT and CDR2 FQNNGV. CDR3 length equals 15 residues. CDR3 DNA sequence: TGTGCCAGCAGCCCTCGGGACAGGGGGCGGGAGACCCAGTACTTC. Translated: CASSPRDRGRETQYF.

The chain uses TRBV2 and TRBJ2-7, with 7 nucleotides matching TRBD2. The CDR3 has 11 amino acids. V dropped 7 bases and J dropped 7; count of bases not matched to a gene: 4. Germline CDR1 and CDR2: SNHLY and FYNNEI. The DNA for the CDR3 is TGTGCCAGCACTGGACTAGGGGAGCAGTACTTC. Translation gives CASTGLGEQYF.

The chain recombines TRBV7-8 with TRBJ2-5, with 14 bases lining up with TRBD2. CDR3 length: 15 amino acids. CDR1 and CDR2 (germline): SGHVS, FQNEAQ. V dropped 4 bases and J dropped 7; count of bases not matched to a gene: 5. The CDR3 reads CASSSTSGGAGTQYF. The CDR3 DNA is TGTGCCAGCAGCTCGACTAGCGGGGGGGCTGGGACCCAGTACTTC.

The V and J genes are TRBV19 and TRBJ2-5; 7 bases align to TRBD1. Unmatched junction bases numbered 5, after V lost 6 bases and J lost 1 base. CDR3 length equals 14 residues. The germline V gene has CDR1 LNHDA and CDR2 SQIVND (reference sequence). The CDR3 DNA is TGTGCCAGTAGGAACAGGGGCTCCCAAGAGACCCAGTACTTC. Amino acid sequence: CASRNRGSQETQYF.

V gene TRBV6-6 combines with J gene TRBJ2-7; TRBD2 matches at 11 bases. The CDR3 consists of 13 residues. V dropped 7 bases and J dropped 1; count of bases not matched to a gene: 0. Per the germline V gene, CDR1 is MNHNY and CDR2 is SVGAGI (reference sequence). In DNA, the CDR3 is TGTGCCAGCACTAGCGGGAGGTCCTACGAGCAGTACTTC. Translated, it gives CASTSGRSYEQYF.

The rearrangement uses TRBV28 and TRBJ2-7; TRBD1 matches 8 bases. Germline V gives CDR1 MDHEN, CDR2 SYDVKM. The CDR3 is 15 residues long. J was trimmed by 3 bases and V by 6 bases; bases with no gene match: 10. CDR3 DNA: TGTGCCAGCAGCCCTAGACAGGGGTCGGACTACGAGCAGTACTTC. Amino acid sequence: CASSPRQGSDYEQYF.

This chain joins TRBV6-2 or TRBV6-3 and TRBJ1-2, with D perhaps TRBD1 (5 bases). CDR1 and CDR2 from the germline V gene are MNHEY and SVGEGT. The CDR3 is made up of 17 amino acids. V was shortened by 5 bases and J by 1 base, with 20 bases between the two germline ends. The CDR3 protein is CASSRAGGDFINYGYTF. The CDR3 nucleotides read TGTGCCAGCAGTCGGGCCGGAGGGGACTTCATTAACTATGGCTACACCTTC.

This chain uses TRBV6-1 with TRBJ1-2, with TRBD1 as a possible D gene (5 bases). CDR1 is MNHNS and CDR2 is SASEGT in the germline V gene. The V end lost 1 base, the J end lost 1 base, and 13 bases lay between the germline ends. The CDR3 is 16 amino acids. CDR3 DNA: TGTGCCAGCAGTGAAGGGGGGGGAGGATTTAACTATGGCTACACCTTC. It specifies CASSEGGGGFNYGYTF.

The J gene is TRBJ2-3, the V gene TRBV24-1; 7 bases map to TRBD2. Germline CDR1 is KGHDR and CDR2 is SFDVKD. This CDR3 is built from 15 residues. The ends lost 4 bases at V and 4 bases at J; junction bases unmatched: 7. In DNA, the CDR3 is TGTGCCACCAGTGAGTCACAAACTAGCGCAGATACGCAGTATTTT. Translated: CATSESQTSADTQYF.